The 17 T cell receptor beta chains below all came from one sample that was sequenced in a study of beta chain features in type 1 diabetes. Regarding the study as a whole: In all four CD4+ subsets, TCRB CDR3 length was significantly, moderately reduced in type 1 diabetes.

Expressed TCRB transcripts were sequenced because the entire RNA isolate underwent reverse transcription. The method was immunoSEQ multiplex PCR; TCRdb's version includes in-frame clones alone and lacks a portion of them. Here the sample spans 310,000 or so clones, approximately 9.7% being singletons. Antigens of these TCRs are unknown. Sample: central memory CD4+ T cells from blood. These receptors originate from a man in his thirties or forties with type 1 diabetes.

This clone has a handful of counts. In DNA form, the CDR3 reads TGCGCCAGCAGCCAAGGACATTACAATGAGCAGTTCTTC. It specifies CASSQGHYNEQFF. The chain recombines TRBV4-1 with TRBJ2-1; D uncertain. The germline V and J ends were trimmed by 1 base and 4 bases, with 5 bases remaining between them. Germline CDR1 is MGHRA and CDR2 is YSYEKL. CDR3 size: 13 residues.

This clone appeared a few times. The rearrangement uses TRBV5-4 and TRBJ2-7; D is possibly TRBD2 (5 bases). CDR3 length: 14 residues. Between the trimmed V and J ends, which lost 0 bases and 2 bases, there was a span of 9 bases. The germline V gene has CDR1 SGHNT and CDR2 YYREEE (reference sequence). Here the CDR3 reads CASSLGGNTYEQYF. In DNA form, the CDR3 reads TGTGCCAGCAGCTTGGGAGGGAATACCTACGAGCAGTACTTC.

This chain links TRBV19 with TRBJ1-2; 7 nucleotides line up with TRBD1. The V gene end was trimmed by 6 bases and the J gene end by 8 bases; junction bases not matched to a gene: 21. This CDR3 region has 17 residues. Germline V gene sequence: CDR1 LNHDA, CDR2 SQIVND (reference sequence). The CDR3 nucleotides read TGTGCCAGTAGCCCGACAGGGTCAAACTCTGCATCTCGAGGCTACACCTTC. Translated: CASSPTGSNSASRGYTF.

This chain joins TRBV7-9 and TRBJ2-7, with D perhaps TRBD1 (6 bases). CDR3 length: 13 residues. The V end was cut by 6 bases, the J end by 5 bases, with 14 bases between. Germline CDR1 and CDR2: SEHNR and FQNEAQ (reference sequence). The CDR3 reads CASSSGQIHEQYF. The CDR3 nucleotides are TGTGCCAGCAGTTCTGGACAGATCCACGAGCAGTACTTC. The whole variable domain, remainder taken from reference TRBV7-9 and TRBJ2-7, is DTGVSQNPRHKITKRGQNVTFRCDPISEHNRLYWYRQTLGQGPEFLTYFQNEAQLEKSRLLSDRFSAERPKGSFSTLEIQRTEQGDSAMYLCASSSGQIHEQYFGPGTRLTVT.

The chain employs TRBV28 and TRBJ2-7; D gene ambiguous. There are 13 residues in the CDR3. Germline values: CDR1 MDHEN, CDR2 SYDVKM. Trimming shortened V by 6 bases and J by 4 bases, and 13 bases separated the two germline ends. The CDR3 is CASSEKNRYEQYF. The CDR3 coding sequence is TGTGCCAGCAGCGAAAAGAACCGGTACGAGCAGTACTTC.

Comment on this clone: One junction end does not reproduce the germline sequence, and a read error may be involved. The CDR3 bases are TGTGCCAGTAGCTTCGACAGGGAACAGCCCCAGCATTTT. Translation: CASSFDREQPQHF. The chain joins TRBV7-9 to TRBJ1-5, with 7 bases identical to TRBD1. The CDR3 totals 13 residues. Germline V gene lookup returns CDR1 SEHNR and CDR2 FQNEAQ (reference sequence).

This chain joins TRBV30 and TRBJ1-6; TRBD1 matches 9 bases. The germline CDR1 and CDR2 sequences are GTSNPN and SVGIG (reference sequence). V dropped 3 bases and J dropped 7; count of bases not matched to a gene: 7. The CDR3 sequence is 15 residues long. CDR3 DNA: TGTGCCTGGAGAGACGGACAGGGGACGAATTCACCCCTCCACTTT. It yields the protein CAWRDGQGTNSPLHF.

In its sample, this clone was seen a few times. The CDR3 DNA is TGTGCCAGCAGCGAAACCCCTAATCAGCCCCAGCATTTT. Translated, it gives CASSETPNQPQHF. The J gene is TRBJ1-5, the V gene TRBV7-2; D remains unclear. The V gene's germline CDR1 is SGHTA and CDR2 FQGNSA. Trimming took 5 bases from V and 4 from J, leaving 9 bases between them. CDR3 length equals 13 residues. Drawing the rest from reference TRBV7-2 and TRBJ1-5, the complete variable domain is GAGVSQSPSNKVTEKGKDVELRCDPISGHTALYWYRQSLGQGLEFLIYFQGNSAPDKSGLPSDRFSAERTGGSVSTLTIQRTQQEDSAVYLCASSETPNQPQHFGDGTRLSIL.

This clone has more than one count but fewer than ten. J is TRBJ2-1 and V is TRBV6-5; 7 positions agree with TRBD2. Unmatched junction bases numbered 6, after V lost 6 bases and J lost 4 bases. CDR1 is MNHEY, CDR2 SVGAGI, per germline. The CDR3 length is 14 residues. CDR3 nucleotides: TGTGCCAGCAGATCGGGACTAACGTACAATGAGCAGTTCTTC. Amino acids: CASRSGLTYNEQFF.

The gene calls are TRBV1 and TRBJ1-1. TRBV1 is marked as a pseudogene. CDR3 size: 13 residues. This chain's CDR3 is CTSPRERSTEAFF. The CDR3 DNA reads as TGCACCAGCCCTCGGGAGAGGAGCACTGAAGCTTTCTTT.

The sample holds many counts of this clone. The CDR3 reads CASSPLTGTTEAFF. As DNA, the CDR3 is TGCGCCAGCAGTCCACTCACAGGGACAACTGAAGCTTTCTTT. The gene calls are TRBV5-1 and TRBJ1-1; possible D gene TRBD1, 6 bases. Trimming took off 5 bases at V and 5 bases at J, with 16 bases between the two ends. The V gene's germline CDR1 is SGHRS and CDR2 YFSETQ. This CDR3 region has 14 residues.

The chain has TRBV6-4 and TRBJ1-6; 9 positions match TRBD1. V dropped 5 bases and J dropped 10; count of bases not matched to a gene: 9. The germline V gene encodes CDR1 MRHNA and CDR2 SNTAGT. This CDR3 is 15 amino acids long. DNA for the CDR3: TGTGCCAGCAGTAGCCAAAGGACAGGGGAATCACCCCTCCACTTT. Its translation: CASSSQRTGESPLHF.

This clone was counted many times. The chain joins TRBV27 to TRBJ2-7; D is perhaps TRBD2 (7 bases). The CDR3 sequence is 14 residues long. Germline CDR1 reads MNHEY; CDR2 reads SMNVEV (reference sequence). Trimming cost V 5 bases and J 3 bases, with 14 bases left between them. The CDR3 bases are TGTGCCAGCAGTCCGAGGGGGGGGTACTACGAGCAGTACTTC. Translated: CASSPRGGYYEQYF.

Only a few counts were recorded for this clone. V gene TRBV19 combines with J gene TRBJ1-1, with a tentative D call TRBD1 (6 bases). Per germline, CDR1 LNHDA and CDR2 SQIVND (reference sequence). The CDR3 is 15 residues long. V lost 0 bases and J lost 4, with 12 bases in between. Written as DNA, the CDR3 is TGTGCCAGTAGTATAGATGCCAGGGGAGCCACTGAAGCTTTCTTT. Its translation is CASSIDARGATEAFF. Using reference TRBV19 and TRBJ1-1 for the parts outside the CDR3, the full variable domain is DGGITQSPKYLFRKEGQNVTLSCEQNLNHDAMYWYRQDPGQGLRLIYYSQIVNDFQKGDIAEGYSVSREKKESFPLTVTSAQKNPTAFYLCASSIDARGATEAFFGQGTRLTVV.

This clone came up a few times. This chain joins TRBV13 and TRBJ1-4; 7 positions agree with TRBD1. Trimming at V came to 5 bases and at J to 3 bases, leaving 3 bases not matched to a gene. CDR1 and CDR2 from the germline V gene are PRHDT and FYEKMQ (reference sequence). There are 14 residues in the CDR3. CDR3 amino acids: CASSRQGANEKLFF. Written as DNA, the CDR3 is TGTGCCAGCAGCCGACAGGGAGCTAATGAAAAACTGTTTTTT.

About this clone itself: A read error is possible here, since a much larger clone lies one base away. The gene calls are TRBV5-6 and TRBJ1-1, with D hard to call. The V gene lost 0 bases and the J gene lost 1 base, with 4 bases spanning the gap. The CDR3 loop spans 13 amino acids. CDR1 is SGHDT and CDR2 is YYEEEE in the germline V gene. This chain's CDR3 is CASSLAANTEAFF. The CDR3 DNA sequence: TGTGCCAGCAGCTTGGCAGCGAACACTGAAGCTTTCTTT.

V gene TRBV7-9 combines with J gene TRBJ2-7; 8 nucleotides line up with TRBD2. The ends lost 2 bases at V and 4 bases at J; junction bases unmatched: 4. CDR3 length equals 14 residues. Germline values: CDR1 SEHNR, CDR2 FQNEAQ (reference sequence). DNA of the CDR3: TGTGCCAGCAGCTTAACGGGACTAGTTTACGAGCAGTACTTC. Translating gives CASSLTGLVYEQYF.